The 25 T cell receptor beta chains presented below share a single source sample, sequenced in a study of CD8 T cells in ankylosing spondylitis. The study, taken as a whole, reports: There was a TCR beta motif, made of several highly homologous variants, that appeared characteristic of ankylosing spondylitis blood.

A single record per CDR3 protein comes from TCRdb applying MiXCR to the 5' RACE reads. The data contain more than 600,000 distinct CDR3 sequences, over 15% of them seen just once; the ten biggest clones take up around 19%. Their antigen targets remain unknown. Material for sequencing was blood, either unsorted or a sorted T cell fraction (not recorded which). Receptor source: a male donor with ankylosing spondylitis.

In this sample, this clonotype turned up a few times. The V and J genes are TRBV6-1 and TRBJ1-2; D gene uncertain. The CDR3 covers 13 residues. Trimming stripped 0 bases from V and 5 bases from J, with 7 bases between. Looked up from germline, CDR1 is MNHNS and CDR2 is SASEGT. In DNA, the CDR3 is TGTGCCAGCAGTGAAGCGGGGTGGTATGGCTACACCTTC. Protein product: CASSEAGWYGYTF.

The table lists this clonotype with a few counts. The V call is TRBV27, the J call TRBJ2-3; D is perhaps TRBD1 or TRBD2 (5 bases each). Between the trimmed V and J ends, which lost 4 bases and 6 bases, there was a span of 20 bases. CDR1 and CDR2 (germline): MNHEY, SMNVEV (reference sequence). The CDR3 is 16 residues long. The CDR3 bases are TGTGCCAGCAGTTCTGGGGGTGGGGCTTTTTCGGATACGCAGTATTTT. Protein: CASSSGGGAFSDTQYF.

This clonotype was counted between two and nine times. The chain's CDR3 is CASSYPLGAQFF. DNA for the CDR3: TGTGCCAGCAGTTACCCGCTGGGGGCGCAGTTCTTC. The rearrangement joins TRBV12-3 or TRBV12-4 to TRBJ2-1; weak D call: TRBD1 (6 bases). The CDR3 totals 12 residues. The germline V and J ends were trimmed by 4 bases and 12 bases, with 13 bases remaining between them.

The chain uses TRBV20-1 and TRBJ2-7; 10 bases are a match to TRBD1. Germline trimming cut 8 bases from V and 1 base from J; bases unmatched to any gene: 5. This CDR3 is built from 13 residues. Germline-derived CDR1 and CDR2 are DFQATT and SNEGSKA (reference sequence). The chain's CDR3 is CSPRQGASYEQYF. The CDR3, as DNA: TGCAGTCCTCGACAGGGGGCTTCCTACGAGCAGTACTTC.

Only a few counts were recorded for this clonotype. The V gene is TRBV12-3 or TRBV12-4, the J gene TRBJ1-1; a possible D gene is TRBD1 (5 bases). This CDR3 region has 13 residues. The V end lost 4 bases, the J end lost 5 bases, and 11 bases lay between the germline ends. The CDR3 loop is CASSWGGRTEAFF. The CDR3 DNA reads TGTGCCAGCAGTTGGGGGGGAAGGACTGAAGCTTTCTTT.

This clonotype occurred a few times. The genes are TRBV20-1 and TRBJ1-6, with D possibly being TRBD1 (6 bases). The CDR3 sequence is 17 residues long. Trimming cost V 0 bases and J 0 bases, with 12 bases left between them. Germline loops: CDR1 DFQATT, CDR2 SNEGSKA (reference sequence). The DNA of the CDR3 is TGCAGTGCTAGAGATGTTGTAGGGGGCTCCTATAATTCACCCCTCCACTTT. It translates to CSARDVVGGSYNSPLHF.

As concerns this clonotype: This clone may be a read error of a much larger clone one base away. V gene TRBV29-1 combines with J gene TRBJ2-5; D unclear. V was cut by 7 bases and J by 2 bases, with 11 bases left in between. Germline V gene data show CDR1 as SQVTM and CDR2 as ANQGSEA. This CDR3 is built from 12 residues. This chain's CDR3 is CSARSGQETQYF. DNA for the CDR3: TGCAGCGCACGGTCAGGTCAAGAGACCCAGTACTTC.

This clonotype was detected a few times. The rearrangement joins TRBV3-1 to TRBJ1-2, with D tentatively TRBD1 (6 bases). The CDR3 consists of 13 residues. Trimming took off 3 bases at V and 13 bases at J, with 18 bases between the two ends. Germline CDR1 and CDR2: LGHDT and YNNKEL (reference sequence). CDR3 residues: CASSQERLQGTTF. The DNA of the CDR3 is TGTGCCAGCAGCCAGGAACGACTACAGGGAACCACCTTC.

The table lists this clonotype with a few counts. The chain links TRBV20-1 to TRBJ1-2, with D unclear. This CDR3 contains 12 residues. Per germline, CDR1 DFQATT and CDR2 SNEGSKA (reference sequence). V lost 3 bases, J lost 7 bases, and 12 bases lay in between. The CDR3 region has the DNA TGCAGTGCTAGTAGCGCGAGGGCTGGCTACACCTTC. Translation gives CSASSARAGYTF.

The chain links TRBV18 to TRBJ2-3; 8 positions match TRBD1. Germline values: CDR1 KGHSH, CDR2 LQKENI. Trimming took 4 bases from V and 2 from J; bases not matched to a gene: 11. This CDR3 comprises 17 residues. The CDR3 coding sequence is TGTGCCAGCTCACTAGTTCGACCGGGACAGGCCACAGATACGCAGTATTTT. Its translation is CASSLVRPGQATDTQYF.

This clonotype occurred many times. This chain uses TRBV29-1 with TRBJ1-5; D is unclear. Germline-derived CDR1 and CDR2 are SQVTM and ANQGSEA. V lost 8 bases and J lost 0, with 11 bases in between. This CDR3 contains 13 residues. CDR3 loop: CSSGKLSNQPQHF. CDR3 DNA sequence: TGCAGCTCAGGAAAGCTTAGCAATCAGCCCCAGCATTTT.

The chain is built from TRBV24-1 and TRBJ2-1, with a tentative D call TRBD2 (6 bases). The germline gives CDR1 KGHDR, CDR2 SFDVKD. The CDR3 covers 17 residues. The V end lost 3 bases, the J end lost 8 bases, and 22 bases lay between the germline ends. The DNA of the CDR3 is TGTGCCACCAGTGATGCCCTGGGACTTGAGGGTATCTATGAGCAGTTCTTC. Amino acids: CATSDALGLEGIYEQFF.

V usage is TRBV12-3 or TRBV12-4 and J usage is TRBJ2-1; 8 bases fit TRBD1. This CDR3 has 16 amino acids. Trimming at V came to 2 bases and at J to 4 bases, leaving 7 bases not matched to a gene. DNA for the CDR3: TGTGCCAGCAGTTTACTCAGGGGGCAAAATTACAATGAGCAGTTCTTC. Its protein product is CASSLLRGQNYNEQFF.

V usage is TRBV4-2 and J usage is TRBJ2-3; D is possibly TRBD2 (5 bases). Germline V gene lookup returns CDR1 LGHNA and CDR2 YNFKEQ. The CDR3 is made up of 15 amino acids. V lost 0 bases to trimming and J lost 3 bases, with 10 bases between them. CDR3 residues: CASSQERRTTDTQYF. The DNA for the CDR3 is TGTGCCAGCAGCCAAGAGCGCAGGACTACAGATACGCAGTATTTT.

This clonotype turned up a few times. V is TRBV24-1 and J is TRBJ2-7; no definite D call. Germline values: CDR1 KGHDR, CDR2 SFDVKD. V was shortened by 6 bases and J by 2 bases, with 13 bases between the two germline ends. This CDR3 is 14 amino acids long. The CDR3 DNA is TGTGCCACCAGTAAGGCACCTTTTGCCTACGAGCAGTACTTC. This sequence encodes CATSKAPFAYEQYF.

This clonotype came up many times. The chain combines TRBV4-3 with TRBJ2-1, with a possible D match to TRBD2 (6 bases). Between the trimmed V and J ends, which lost 1 base and 6 bases, there was a span of 13 bases. Germline values: CDR1 LGHNA, CDR2 YSLEER. CDR3 length equals 15 residues. CDR3 in DNA: TGCGCCAGCAGCCAAGGACTAGTGTCTCGCAATGAGCAGTTCTTC. Its translation: CASSQGLVSRNEQFF.

This clonotype appeared a few times. The chain recombines TRBV5-6 with TRBJ2-5; D might be TRBD1 (5 bases). Germline-derived CDR1 and CDR2 are SGHDT and YYEEEE. CDR3 length: 13 residues. The V and J ends lost 7 bases and 1 base respectively, with 11 bases between them. CDR3 DNA sequence: TGTGCCAGCGGTTGGGGCACCCAAGAGACCCAGTACTTC. It is translated as CASGWGTQETQYF.

The V call is TRBV5-4, the J call TRBJ2-5; 9 bases are shared with TRBD1. Germline V gives CDR1 SGHNT, CDR2 YYREEE (reference sequence). The ends lost 5 bases at V and 4 bases at J; junction bases unmatched: 9. The CDR3 loop spans 15 amino acids. The CDR3 DNA follows: TGTGCCAGCAGACGCGACAGGGGGGGTGGAGAGACCCAGTACTTC. This gives the protein CASRRDRGGGETQYF. Based on the CDR3 plus reference TRBV5-4 and TRBJ2-5, the full variable domain is ETGVTQSPTHLIKTRGQQVTLRCSSQSGHNTVSWYQQALGQGPQFIFQYYREEENGRGNFPPRFSGLQFPNYSSELNVNALELDDSALYLCASRRDRGGGETQYFGPGTRLLVL.

The chain joins TRBV4-1 to TRBJ1-4; D unresolved. V was trimmed by 6 bases and J by 3 bases, leaving 17 bases between them. There are 16 residues in the CDR3. Germline V gives CDR1 MGHRA, CDR2 YSYEKL. CDR3 nucleotide sequence: TGCGCCAGCAGTCCTCGACGGGATGCGTCTAATGAAAAACTGTTTTTT. As protein: CASSPRRDASNEKLFF.

The DNA of the CDR3 is TGCGCCAGCAGCTCCGGACGAGGGGATGGCTACACCTTC. The encoded protein is CASSSGRGDGYTF. The V call is TRBV5-1, the J call TRBJ1-2, with D possibly TRBD1 on 5 matching bases. The CDR3 totals 13 residues. Germline V gene lookup returns CDR1 SGHRS and CDR2 YFSETQ. V dropped 3 bases and J dropped 6 bases, with 12 bases sitting between them.

V is TRBV12-3 or TRBV12-4 and J is TRBJ2-5; D is undetermined. Between the trimmed V and J ends, which lost 5 bases and 0 bases, there was a span of 13 bases. This CDR3 spans 15 amino acids. CDR3 coding DNA: TGTGCCAGCAGTCCCTCCGCTCGATACCAAGAGACCCAGTACTTC. This codes for CASSPSARYQETQYF.

This clonotype was seen more than once but under ten times. The chain uses TRBV6-1 and TRBJ1-6, with D unclear. The CDR3 sequence is 13 residues long. V lost 6 bases and J lost 6, with 9 bases in between. Germline loops: CDR1 MNHNS, CDR2 SASEGT. The CDR3 loop is CASRDQANSPLHF. CDR3 sequence (DNA): TGTGCCAGCAGGGACCAGGCTAATTCACCCCTCCACTTT.

This clonotype was seen more than once but under ten times. The V gene is TRBV4-1, the J gene TRBJ1-1, with D perhaps TRBD1 (5 bases). Germline CDR1 reads MGHRA; CDR2 reads YSYEKL. The CDR3 runs 15 residues. The V end was cut by 0 bases, the J end by 1 base, with 9 bases between. The CDR3 sequence: CASSQDRGTNTEAFF. The CDR3 DNA sequence: TGCGCCAGCAGCCAAGATCGGGGGACGAACACTGAAGCTTTCTTT.

This clonotype came up many times. This chain joins TRBV28 and TRBJ2-3, with TRBD1 matching 8 bases. J was trimmed by 2 bases and V by 5 bases; bases with no gene match: 6. This CDR3 has 15 residues. Germline V gene lookup returns CDR1 MDHEN and CDR2 SYDVKM. CDR3 coding DNA: TGTGCCAGCAGTCTCCGGGACAGGCCCACAGATACGCAGTATTTT. It yields the protein CASSLRDRPTDTQYF.

The chain employs TRBV5-6 and TRBJ1-1; D is ambiguous. V shed 4 bases and J shed 3 bases, with 13 bases lying between them. Looked up from germline, CDR1 is SGHDT and CDR2 is YYEEEE. The length of the CDR3 is 14 residues. The CDR3 region has the DNA TGTGCCAGCAGCCCCTCTGACAAGTACACTGAAGCTTTCTTT. Residues: CASSPSDKYTEAFF.